The 2 T cell receptor beta chains in this list originate from one sample, sequenced in a study of cytomegalovirus exposure and HLA in healthy donors. The PCR had 60 Vbeta and 13 Jbeta primers. TCRdb's copy holds only in-frame clones and misses some; the assay was immunoSEQ multiplex PCR. The data hold approximately 100,000 clones, with 76% observed a single time. The sample taken for sequencing was PBMCs. The origin of the receptors is a woman between 50 and 59 years old in good health and CMV-seropositive.

The chain combines TRBV5-1 with TRBJ2-5, with TRBD2 identical over 9 bases. V dropped 0 bases and J dropped 6; count of bases not matched to a gene: 9. The CDR3 totals 16 residues. Per the germline V gene, CDR1 is SGHRS and CDR2 is YFSETQ. CDR3 loop: CASSLVPAGGPKTQYF. Here the CDR3 DNA reads TGCGCCAGCAGCTTGGTCCCAGCGGGGGGCCCCAAGACCCAGTACTTC.

This clone occurred a few times. V usage is TRBV5-1 and J usage is TRBJ2-7, with 9 bases matching TRBD2. Germline loops: CDR1 SGHRS, CDR2 YFSETQ. This CDR3 is 16 amino acids long. V dropped 3 bases and J dropped 7; count of bases not matched to a gene: 14. CDR3 sequence: CASSYFGSGGLLEQYF. The CDR3 DNA sequence: TGCGCCAGCAGCTATTTCGGTAGCGGGGGCCTCCTAGAGCAGTACTTC.